A single sample is the source of the 30 T cell receptor beta chains below, sequenced in a study of T cell responses to AZD1222 COVID-19 vaccine. Sequenced by immunoSEQ multiplex PCR; TCRdb stores in-frame clones only, minus some. This table holds roughly 54,000 clones, about 89% found once. Specimen: peripheral blood, collected 28 days after the second AZD1222 dose. These receptors were collected from an adult who received the AZD1222 COVID-19 vaccine.

This clone is a singleton in its sample. The chain is built from TRBV11-3 and TRBJ1-1; D not certain. This CDR3 contains 13 residues. V was shortened by 2 bases and J by 4 bases, with 8 bases between the two germline ends. Looked up from germline, CDR1 is SGHNT and CDR2 is YENEEA. CDR3 coding DNA: TGTGCCAGCAGCTTATTGGATGGCACTGAAGCTTTCTTT. Translated: CASSLLDGTEAFF.

This chain connects TRBV6-5 to TRBJ2-3; 7 positions match TRBD2. The CDR3 has 14 residues. Germline loops: CDR1 MNHEY, CDR2 SVGAGI. Trimming at V came to 6 bases and at J to 6 bases, leaving 9 bases not matched to a gene. CDR3 in DNA: TGTGCCAGCAGAACTACGCGGGAGTTTGATACGCAGTATTTT. Its translation is CASRTTREFDTQYF.

The CDR3 is CASSQGTGNTNTQYF. CDR3 coding DNA: TGTGCCAGCAGCCAAGGTACTGGAAATACAAATACGCAGTATTTT. V is TRBV3-1 (or the pseudogene TRBV3-2) and J is TRBJ2-3, with no clear D. The CDR3 has 15 residues. V was shortened by 1 base and J by 7 bases, with 15 bases between the two germline ends. Per germline, CDR1 LGHDT and CDR2 YNNKEL (reference sequence).

Only one count was recorded for this clone. This chain links TRBV6-2 or TRBV6-3 with TRBJ1-4; 7 bases align to TRBD1. This CDR3 is 12 amino acids long. Germline V gene sequence: CDR1 MNHEY, CDR2 SVGEGT. V lost 2 bases, J lost 11 bases, and 2 bases stayed unmatched. The CDR3 coding sequence is TGTGCCAGCAGTTACGAGGGGGCGAAACTGTTTTTT. Translation gives CASSYEGAKLFF.

This clone occurred a few times. The chain links TRBV10-3 to TRBJ1-1; TRBD1 matches at 7 bases. V trimming: 5 bases; J trimming: 0 bases; junction bases outside the gene matches: 3. Germline V gene data show CDR1 as ENHRY and CDR2 as SYGVKD. This CDR3 has 14 residues. CDR3 sequence reads: CAISLGQLNTEAFF. In nucleotides, the CDR3 is TGTGCCATCAGTCTGGGACAGTTGAACACTGAAGCTTTCTTT.

The V call is TRBV19, the J call TRBJ1-1; possibly TRBD1 for D (6 bases). Trimming shortened V by 6 bases and J by 5 bases, and 13 bases separated the two germline ends. The CDR3 extends over 13 amino acids. Germline assignment: CDR1 LNHDA and CDR2 SQIVND (reference sequence). Written as DNA, the CDR3 is TGTGCCAGTAGCTGGGGGGGCAGGACTGAAGCTTTCTTT. It is translated as CASSWGGRTEAFF.

This chain links TRBV7-9 with TRBJ1-4; tentatively, D is TRBD1 (6 bases). The CDR3 contains 16 residues. V gave up 1 base and J gave up 5 bases, with 14 bases separating them. The germline V gene encodes CDR1 SEHNR and CDR2 FQNEAQ (reference sequence). The CDR3 is CASSLDPWGPNEKLFF. As DNA, the CDR3 is TGTGCCAGCAGCTTAGACCCCTGGGGGCCGAATGAAAAACTGTTTTTT.

The gene calls are TRBV6-6 and TRBJ1-6, with D possibly matching TRBD1 (5 bases). Germline CDR1 reads MNHNY; CDR2 reads SVGAGI (reference sequence). The CDR3 sequence is 15 residues long. Trimming pared 0 bases from V and 6 bases from J, leaving 9 bases between. This chain's CDR3 is CASSYSSDTNSPLHF. Here the CDR3 DNA reads TGTGCCAGCAGTTACTCGTCGGACACTAATTCACCCCTCCACTTT.

J is TRBJ1-6 and V is TRBV5-1; weak D call: TRBD1 (6 bases). CDR1 and CDR2 (germline): SGHRS, YFSETQ. This CDR3 spans 15 amino acids. Trimming stripped 5 bases from V and 9 bases from J, with 18 bases between. CDR3 nucleotide sequence: TGCGCCAGCAGGCTGGACTGGACAGAGCTTTCACCCCTCCACTTT. This codes for CASRLDWTELSPLHF. Combining the CDR3 with reference TRBV5-1 and TRBJ1-6 gives the whole variable domain KAGVTQTPRYLIKTRGQQVTLSCSPISGHRSVSWYQQTPGQGLQFLFEYFSETQRNKGNFPGRFSGRQFSNSRSEMNVSTLELGDSALYLCASRLDWTELSPLHFGNGTRLTVT.

This rearrangement joins TRBV19 to TRBJ2-7; 8 positions match TRBD1. The CDR3 is 14 residues long. Germline loops: CDR1 LNHDA, CDR2 SQIVND (reference sequence). V trimming: 1 base; J trimming: 2 bases; junction bases outside the gene matches: 1. The CDR3 DNA reads as TGTGCCAGTAGTATAGGCAGGGGGCCCTACGAGCAGTACTTC. The encoded protein is CASSIGRGPYEQYF. Filled out from reference TRBV19 and TRBJ2-7, the complete variable domain reads DGGITQSPKYLFRKEGQNVTLSCEQNLNHDAMYWYRQDPGQGLRLIYYSQIVNDFQKGDIAEGYSVSREKKESFPLTVTSAQKNPTAFYLCASSIGRGPYEQYFGPGTRLTVT.

V and J are TRBV3-1 (or the pseudogene TRBV3-2) and TRBJ1-5, with a possible D match to TRBD1 (6 bases). The CDR3 has 15 residues. Germline CDR1 and CDR2: LGHDT and YNNKEL (reference sequence). V lost 9 bases and J lost 0, with 15 bases in between. CDR3 sequence: CASGPGQNSNQPQHF. CDR3 DNA: TGTGCCAGTGGACCTGGACAGAATAGCAATCAGCCCCAGCATTTT.

The chain carries TRBV11-3 and TRBJ2-3; TRBD2 agrees at 7 bases. Germline V gives CDR1 SGHNT, CDR2 YENEEA. The CDR3 runs to 17 residues. V was clipped by 5 bases and J by 5 bases; unmatched bases: 16. As DNA, the CDR3 is TGTGCCAGCAGCACTCAACTAGCGCCCACAATGATAGATACGCAGTATTTT. Protein sequence: CASSTQLAPTMIDTQYF.

The chain joins TRBV6-6 to TRBJ2-3; perhaps TRBD1 as D (5 bases). The CDR3 has 15 amino acids. The germline V gene has CDR1 MNHNY and CDR2 SVGAGI (reference sequence). Trimming left V 2 bases short and J 2 bases short, with 11 bases between. CDR3 protein: CASSYKDKNTDTQYF. The CDR3 region has the DNA TGTGCCAGCAGTTACAAGGACAAGAACACAGATACGCAGTATTTT.

The chain combines TRBV5-1 with TRBJ1-5, with D perhaps TRBD1 (5 bases). The germline CDR1 and CDR2 sequences are SGHRS and YFSETQ. Trimming pared 3 bases from V and 0 bases from J, leaving 7 bases between. This CDR3 contains 14 residues. The CDR3: CASSWDPSNQPQHF. The DNA for the CDR3 is TGCGCCAGCAGCTGGGACCCTAGCAATCAGCCCCAGCATTTT. Drawing the rest from reference TRBV5-1 and TRBJ1-5, the complete variable domain is KAGVTQTPRYLIKTRGQQVTLSCSPISGHRSVSWYQQTPGQGLQFLFEYFSETQRNKGNFPGRFSGRQFSNSRSEMNVSTLELGDSALYLCASSWDPSNQPQHFGDGTRLSIL.

For the CDR3, the DNA is TGTGCCATCGCGCCAGACAGGGGGACGGAGACCCAGTACTTC. Translated: CAIAPDRGTETQYF. This chain connects TRBV10-3 to TRBJ2-5; 9 positions match TRBD1. After removal of 8 bases from V and 5 bases from J, the junction contained 9 bases not matched to a gene. Germline CDR1 reads ENHRY; CDR2 reads SYGVKD. The CDR3 contains 14 residues.

The rearrangement uses TRBV9 and TRBJ1-1; D ambiguous. V was pared by 0 bases and J by 1 base, with 13 bases between. Per the germline V gene, CDR1 is SGDLS and CDR2 is YYNGEE. The CDR3 has 16 amino acids. CDR3 in DNA: TGTGCCAGCAGCGTAGCTTCCTCGGGCAGGAACACTGAAGCTTTCTTT. This codes for CASSVASSGRNTEAFF.

The chain recombines TRBV10-1 with TRBJ1-2; tentatively, D is TRBD1 (6 bases). Germline V CDR1 and CDR2: WNHNN, SYGVQD (reference sequence). Trimming left V 4 bases short and J 0 bases short, with 12 bases between. The CDR3 runs 15 residues. This CDR3 reads CASSAPGQANYGYTF. As DNA, the CDR3 is TGCGCCAGCAGTGCTCCGGGACAAGCTAACTATGGCTACACCTTC.

The chain links TRBV24-1 to TRBJ2-3; either TRBD1 or TRBD2 may fit D (5 bases each). Germline V gene sequence: CDR1 KGHDR, CDR2 SFDVKD. V lost 5 bases and J lost 5, with 10 bases in between. The CDR3 sequence is 13 residues long. CDR3 in DNA: TGTGCCACCAGTGCGGTGGGGGTAGATACGCAGTATTTT. It specifies CATSAVGVDTQYF.

The chain employs TRBV7-9 and TRBJ2-5, with D possibly matching TRBD2 (6 bases). In germline, CDR1 is SEHNR, CDR2 FQNEAQ (reference sequence). The CDR3 is 15 residues long. V lost 3 bases, J lost 5 bases, and 16 bases lay in between. CDR3: CASSLGGVLGETQYF. CDR3 bases: TGTGCCAGCAGCTTGGGGGGTGTTCTAGGGGAGACCCAGTACTTC.

V gene TRBV5-4 combines with J gene TRBJ2-1; the D gene could be TRBD1 or TRBD2 (5 bases each). Germline V lookup: CDR1 SGHNT, CDR2 YYREEE (reference sequence). The CDR3 contains 15 residues. Trimming stripped 4 bases from V and 5 bases from J, with 16 bases between. The CDR3 is CASSAWDRADNEQFF. CDR3 in DNA: TGTGCCAGCAGCGCCTGGGACCGCGCCGACAATGAGCAGTTCTTC. The full variable domain, its missing parts supplied by reference TRBV5-4 and TRBJ2-1, is ETGVTQSPTHLIKTRGQQVTLRCSSQSGHNTVSWYQQALGQGPQFIFQYYREEENGRGNFPPRFSGLQFPNYSSELNVNALELDDSALYLCASSAWDRADNEQFFGPGTRLTVL.

V usage is TRBV28 and J usage is TRBJ2-3; 8 nucleotides line up with TRBD2. The germline gives CDR1 MDHEN, CDR2 SYDVKM. The CDR3 runs to 13 residues. V shed 11 bases, J shed 6 bases, and the junction held 10 bases outside the gene matches. The CDR3 DNA reads as TGTGCCCTGCGGGAGGTCGGGCGGGATACGCAGTATTTT. As protein: CALREVGRDTQYF.

This clone was observed a single time. The rearrangement links TRBV3-1 (or the pseudogene TRBV3-2) to TRBJ2-1; tentatively, D is TRBD2 (5 bases). Germline assignment: CDR1 LGHDT and CDR2 YNNKEL (reference sequence). This CDR3 comprises 14 residues. The V end was cut by 1 base, the J end by 5 bases, with 9 bases between. CDR3 DNA: TGTGCCAGCAGCCAAGGGACTGAACACAATGAGCAGTTCTTC. This gives the protein CASSQGTEHNEQFF.

The rearrangement uses TRBV4-2 and TRBJ2-1; 9 nucleotides line up with TRBD2. There are 15 residues in the CDR3. V lost 1 base to trimming and J lost 9 bases; unmatched junction nucleotides: 7. Germline V lookup: CDR1 LGHNA, CDR2 YNFKEQ. CDR3 sequence reads: CASSQVGGRGGEQFF. In DNA form, the CDR3 reads TGTGCCAGCAGCCAAGTAGGCGGGAGGGGAGGTGAGCAGTTCTTC.

The chain employs TRBV3-1 (or the pseudogene TRBV3-2) and TRBJ2-2; D gene uncertain. V shed 0 bases and J shed 5 bases, with 10 bases lying between them. Germline V CDR1 and CDR2: LGHDT, YNNKEL (reference sequence). The CDR3 extends over 15 amino acids. This CDR3 is CASSQDPSSTGELFF. The CDR3 nucleotides are TGTGCCAGCAGCCAAGACCCCTCTAGTACCGGGGAGCTGTTTTTT.

The chain links TRBV12-3 or TRBV12-4 to TRBJ2-1; no clear D gene. The germline V and J ends were trimmed by 2 bases and 5 bases, with 7 bases remaining between them. The CDR3 runs 13 residues. CDR3 protein: CASSLKIDNEQFF. In nucleotides, the CDR3 is TGTGCCAGCAGTTTAAAAATAGACAATGAGCAGTTCTTC.

The rearrangement joins TRBV18 to TRBJ2-1; no clear D gene. Germline V CDR1 and CDR2: KGHSH, LQKENI. Trimming stripped 6 bases from V and 3 bases from J, with 15 bases between. This CDR3 has 15 amino acids. As DNA, the CDR3 is TGTGCCAGCTCTCCTGGGCCGGAAGTCTACAATGAGCAGTTCTTC. This codes for CASSPGPEVYNEQFF.

This rearrangement joins TRBV6-2 or TRBV6-3 to TRBJ2-4, with 13 bases that match TRBD2. This CDR3 region has 16 residues. Germline loops: CDR1 MNHEY, CDR2 SVGEGT. V gave up 5 bases and J gave up 5 bases; unmatched junction bases: 6. CDR3 in DNA: TGTGCCAGCAGTAGCGGACTAGCGGGAGAGGAAAACATTCAGTACTTC. This encodes CASSSGLAGEENIQYF.

This clone has only one observation. V usage is TRBV7-2 and J usage is TRBJ1-6; possibly TRBD1 for D (5 bases). This CDR3 is 15 amino acids long. Trimming took off 1 base at V and 10 bases at J, with 14 bases between the two ends. Germline CDR1 reads SGHTA; CDR2 reads FQGNSA. CDR3 residues: CASSLVKGAWSPLHF. The DNA for the CDR3 is TGTGCCAGCAGCTTAGTAAAAGGGGCTTGGTCACCCCTCCACTTT.

The chain links TRBV12-3 or TRBV12-4 to TRBJ2-1; weak D call: TRBD1 (5 bases). The V gene lost 7 bases and the J gene lost 4 bases, with 11 bases spanning the gap. The CDR3 length is 13 residues. Here the CDR3 DNA reads TGTGCCAGCATCCGACAGCCTTACAATGAGCAGTTCTTC. Translation gives CASIRQPYNEQFF.

CDR3 bases: TGTGCCAGCAGCAGAAGAGGGGGGAACACCGGGGAGCTGTTTTTT. The encoded protein is CASSRRGGNTGELFF. The chain uses TRBV7-2 and TRBJ2-2, with a possible D match to TRBD1 (6 bases). CDR3 size: 15 residues. Trimming took off 5 bases at V and 1 base at J, with 11 bases between the two ends. Germline V gene data show CDR1 as SGHTA and CDR2 as FQGNSA.